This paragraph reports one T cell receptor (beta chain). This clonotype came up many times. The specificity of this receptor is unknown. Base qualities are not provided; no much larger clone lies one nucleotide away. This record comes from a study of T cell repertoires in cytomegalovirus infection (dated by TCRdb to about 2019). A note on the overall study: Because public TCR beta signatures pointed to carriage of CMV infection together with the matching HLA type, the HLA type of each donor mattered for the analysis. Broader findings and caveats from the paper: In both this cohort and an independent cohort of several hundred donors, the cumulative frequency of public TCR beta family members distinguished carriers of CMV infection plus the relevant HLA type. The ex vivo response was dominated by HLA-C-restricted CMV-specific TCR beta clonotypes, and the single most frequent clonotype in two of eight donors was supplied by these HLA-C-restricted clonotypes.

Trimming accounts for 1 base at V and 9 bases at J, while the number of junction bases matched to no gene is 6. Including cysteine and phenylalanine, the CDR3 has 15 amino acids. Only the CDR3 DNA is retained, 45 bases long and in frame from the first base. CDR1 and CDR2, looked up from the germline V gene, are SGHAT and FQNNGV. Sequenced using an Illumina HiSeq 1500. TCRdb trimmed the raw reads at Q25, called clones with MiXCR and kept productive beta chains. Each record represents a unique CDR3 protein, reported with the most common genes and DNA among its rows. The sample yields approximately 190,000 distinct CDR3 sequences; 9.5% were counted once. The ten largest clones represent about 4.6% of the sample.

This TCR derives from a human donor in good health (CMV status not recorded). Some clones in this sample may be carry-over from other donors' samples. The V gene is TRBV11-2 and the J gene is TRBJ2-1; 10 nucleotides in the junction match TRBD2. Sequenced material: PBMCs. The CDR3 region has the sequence CASSLGTSGGGEQFF. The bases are TGTGCCAGCAGCTTAGGGACTAGCGGAGGGGGTGAGCAGTTCTTC.